Listed below are T cell receptor beta chains from one sample, sequenced in a study of identical twins. MiXCR was run by TCRdb on the 5' RACE reads, yielding one entry per CDR3 protein. The data hold 700,000 or so distinct CDR3 sequences, with around 20% observed a single time. This sample also appeared in a second study, on T cells expressing NK-cell markers.

Sequencing was carried out using PBMCs. These receptors all come from a woman between 18 and 29 years old in good health. CDR3s include the opening cysteine and the closing phenylalanine or tryptophan. A D gene is named only where the DNA matches it firmly. Expanded clones are given a class, and other clones once, few, many or no size at all.

D: -
V: TRBV10-3
J: TRBJ2-1
size: -
DNA: TGTGCCACCGGAGCCGGGGTTGTAGGTGAGCAGTTCTTC
CDR3: CATGAGVVGEQFF

D: TRBD1
V: TRBV4-2
J: TRBJ2-1
size: many
DNA: TGTGCCAGCAGCCAGGCTGACAGGGCCTCCTACAATGAGCAGTTCTTC
CDR3: CASSQADRASYNEQFF

D: TRBD2
V: TRBV4-3
J: TRBJ2-1
size: -
DNA: TGCGCCAGCAGCCCTATGACTAGCGGGAGTAGGAATGAGCAGTTCTTC
CDR3: CASSPMTSGSRNEQFF

D: -
V: TRBV5-7
J: TRBJ1-5
size: -
DNA: TGTGCCATGGGCCCCGGGGGGAATCAGCCCCAGCATTTT
CDR3: CAMGPGGNQPQHF

D: -
V: TRBV27
J: TRBJ1-2
size: -
DNA: TGTGCCAGCAGTCTTACAGGGCTCTATGGCTACACCTTC
CDR3: CASSLTGLYGYTF

D: -
V: TRBV29-1
J: TRBJ2-5
size: few
DNA: TGCAGCGTTGAATTGTCTCGTGGGACCGAGACCCAGTACTTC
CDR3: CSVELSRGTETQYF

D: -
V: TRBV5-6
J: TRBJ1-6
size: -
DNA: TGTGCCAGCAAAAGGGGCCCCTCACCCCTCCACTTT
CDR3: CASKRGPSPLHF

D: TRBD1
V: TRBV29-1
J: TRBJ1-2
size: few
DNA: TGCAGCGTCGCAGGGAGGGGGCATGGCTACACCTTC
CDR3: CSVAGRGHGYTF

D: -
V: TRBV20-1
J: TRBJ2-1
size: few
DNA: TGCAGTGCCCTATCAGAAACTACATGGAATGAGCAGTTCTTC
CDR3: CSALSETTWNEQFF

D: -
V: TRBV5-1
J: TRBJ2-5
size: many
DNA: TGCGCCAGCAGCTCGCCCCCCAAGGAGACCCAGTACTTC
CDR3: CASSSPPKETQYF

D: -
V: TRBV20-1
J: TRBJ1-1
size: -
DNA: TGCAGTGCTAGAGAGTACGCTGAAGCTTTCTTT
CDR3: CSAREYAEAFF

D: -
V: TRBV19
J: TRBJ1-2
size: -
DNA: TGTGCCAGTAGTACCTCGCGGGGTATGATCGATGGCTACACCTTC
CDR3: CASSTSRGMIDGYTF

D: TRBD1
V: TRBV12-3/TRBV12-4
J: TRBJ2-7
size: -
DNA: TGTGCCAGCAGCCACCTGCTGGACAGGTGGTACTTC
CDR3: CASSHLLDRWYF

D: -
V: TRBV27
J: TRBJ1-2
size: -
DNA: TGTGCCAGCAGTCCCGGCGGCAGGTTCTATGGCTACACCTTC
CDR3: CASSPGGRFYGYTF

D: -
V: TRBV7-2
J: TRBJ2-2
size: few
DNA: TGTGCCAGCAGCATCAGAGGGTCCGGGGAGCTGTTTTTT
CDR3: CASSIRGSGELFF

D: TRBD1
V: TRBV12-3/TRBV12-4
J: TRBJ1-1
size: few
DNA: TGTGCCAGCAGTCTTGGACAGGGGGCTAGAGCTTTCTTT
CDR3: CASSLGQGARAFF

D: TRBD2
V: TRBV6-1
J: TRBJ2-3
size: few
DNA: TGTGCCAGCAGGCGCACGAGCGGGGGGGCCGTCTCAGCAGATACGCAGTATTTT
CDR3: CASRRTSGGAVSADTQYF

D: TRBD2
V: TRBV7-9
J: TRBJ2-1
size: -
DNA: TGTGCCAGCAACCCAACGGGGCGGGAGGGCCTAGGAAATGAGAAGTTCTTC
CDR3: CASNPTGREGLGNEKFF

D: TRBD2
V: TRBV10-3
J: TRBJ2-1
size: many
DNA: TGTGCCATAGCGGGAGGGCCCGATGAGCAGTTCTTC
CDR3: CAIAGGPDEQFF

D: -
V: TRBV29-1
J: TRBJ2-1
size: -
DNA: TGCAGCGTGCTTAATAGCCAGATATACAATGAGCAGTTCTTC
CDR3: CSVLNSQIYNEQFF

D: -
V: TRBV5-1
J: TRBJ2-3
size: many
DNA: TGCGCCAGCAGCTTCAGACCCAGCACAGATACGCAGTATTTT
CDR3: CASSFRPSTDTQYF

D: -
V: TRBV20-1
J: TRBJ1-4
size: -
DNA: TGCAGTGCTAGCGCGGGAACTAATGAAAAACTGTTTTTT
CDR3: CSASAGTNEKLFF

D: -
V: TRBV10-3
J: TRBJ1-1
size: -
DNA: TGTGCCATCCTGATAGGGATGATTAATCGCGACAGGCCAACGGGGAGAGCTTTCTTT
CDR3: CAILIGMINRDRPTGRAFF

D: -
V: TRBV6-1
J: TRBJ2-3
size: -
DNA: TGTGCCAGCAGTCGCCCGGGAGCAGATACGCAGTATTTT
CDR3: CASSRPGADTQYF

D: -
V: TRBV21-1
J: TRBJ2-7
size: few
DNA: TGTGCCAGCAGCCTACCCCTCGACTGTCGCCTACGGGAGCAGTACTTC
CDR3: CASSLPLDCRLREQYF

D: TRBD1
V: TRBV29-1
J: TRBJ2-3
size: -
DNA: TGCAGCGTTGAAGATCCGGGGACAGATACGCAGAATTTT
CDR3: CSVEDPGTDTQNF

D: -
V: TRBV7-9
J: TRBJ2-5
size: few
DNA: TGTGCCAGCAGCTCCGGACTGGACTACCAAGAGACCCAGTACTTC
CDR3: CASSSGLDYQETQYF

D: TRBD2
V: TRBV11-2
J: TRBJ2-3
size: many
DNA: TGTGCCAGCAGCTCCAGAGGGACTAGCGGGGCCACCTCCACAGATACGCAGTATTTT
CDR3: CASSSRGTSGATSTDTQYF

D: -
V: TRBV10-3
J: TRBJ2-1
size: -
DNA: TGTGCCATCACTCGGAGCGGGCCCTCCTACAATGAGCAGTTCTTC
CDR3: CAITRSGPSYNEQFF

D: -
V: TRBV6-2/TRBV6-3
J: TRBJ2-2
size: -
DNA: TGTGCCAGCAGAGATTTTAGGGGGAGGACCGGGGAGCTGTTTTTT
CDR3: CASRDFRGRTGELFF

D: TRBD2
V: TRBV7-8
J: TRBJ2-5
size: -
DNA: TGTGCCAGCAGCTTTAGGACTAGTGAGACCCAGTACTTC
CDR3: CASSFRTSETQYF

D: TRBD1
V: TRBV6-1
J: TRBJ1-1
size: -
DNA: TGTGCCAGCAGGCTTACCCGGACAGGGCGCACTGAAGCTTTCTTT
CDR3: CASRLTRTGRTEAFF

D: TRBD1
V: TRBV29-1
J: TRBJ1-1
size: many
DNA: TGCAGCGTTCTGGGACAGCTGAACACTGAAGCTTTCTTT
CDR3: CSVLGQLNTEAFF

D: TRBD2
V: TRBV6-1
J: TRBJ2-1
size: -
DNA: TGTGCCACGAACGAGTGGGCGGGGGGGGACAATGAGCAGTTCTTC
CDR3: CATNEWAGGDNEQFF

D: -
V: TRBV29-1
J: TRBJ2-6
size: few
DNA: TGCAGCGTCCAGGGTACCGGGGCCAACGTCCTGACTTTC
CDR3: CSVQGTGANVLTF

D: TRBD1
V: TRBV6-1
J: TRBJ2-5
size: -
DNA: TGTGCCAGCAGTCGGACCCGGGACAGATCGGAGACCCAGTACTTC
CDR3: CASSRTRDRSETQYF

D: -
V: TRBV20-1
J: TRBJ2-4
size: few
DNA: TGCAGTGCTAGAGAGTCCAACCTGGACATTCAGTACTTC
CDR3: CSARESNLDIQYF

D: TRBD1
V: TRBV5-1
J: TRBJ2-7
size: few
DNA: TGCGCCAGCGTCGCCAGCCCACGATCGGACAGGGGGTATAACGAGCAGTACTTC
CDR3: CASVASPRSDRGYNEQYF

D: -
V: TRBV9
J: TRBJ2-1
size: -
DNA: TGTGCCAGCAGCCCAGAGTTTAGGGGTAAGCAGTTCTTC
CDR3: CASSPEFRGKQFF

D: -
V: TRBV5-5
J: TRBJ2-7
size: few
DNA: TGTGCCAGCAGCCGGACTGGCCAAATAGGTGGAGGCTACGAGCAGTACTTC
CDR3: CASSRTGQIGGGYEQYF

D: -
V: TRBV10-3
J: TRBJ2-5
size: -
DNA: TGTGCCATCAGTGAGTCCCGACAGTTCCAAGAGACCCAGTACTTC
CDR3: CAISESRQFQETQYF

D: -
V: TRBV6-5
J: TRBJ2-3
size: -
DNA: TGTGCCAGCAGTTACCGCGGAGGGGGTATGGGCACAGATACGCAGTATTTT
CDR3: CASSYRGGGMGTDTQYF

D: TRBD2
V: TRBV7-9
J: TRBJ2-1
size: -
DNA: TGTGCCAGCAGCTTCGTCCCTAGCGGGTTAGACAATGAGCAGTTCTTC
CDR3: CASSFVPSGLDNEQFF

D: -
V: TRBV5-1
J: TRBJ2-5
size: -
DNA: TGCGCCAGCAGTACCCGGGACCTACAAGAGACCCAGTACTTC
CDR3: CASSTRDLQETQYF

D: TRBD1
V: TRBV6-1
J: TRBJ2-7
size: -
DNA: TGTGCCAGCCGACCGGGACAGGCGGTCTACGAGCAGTACTTC
CDR3: CASRPGQAVYEQYF

D: -
V: TRBV2
J: TRBJ1-1
size: -
DNA: TGTGCCGGCCTTCAAAGTTTCGGCACTGAAGCTTTCTTT
CDR3: CAGLQSFGTEAFF

D: TRBD2
V: TRBV12-3/TRBV12-4
J: TRBJ2-7
size: few
DNA: TGTGCCAGCGCCGCGGGGGGTTCCTCCTACGAGCAGTACTTC
CDR3: CASAAGGSSYEQYF